This T cell receptor (beta chain) was captured in a study of blood T cell repertoires in COVID-19 (dated by TCRdb to the early 2020s). General notes on the study: The collaborator samples originated in the United States, Italy and Spain and spanned the acute and convalescent phases of COVID-19. Where available, HLA class I and class II types were obtained from metadata supplied by the sample provider rather than from assay-based typing. The repertoires were released in a freely available public database intended as a resource for research on the immune response to SARS-CoV-2. The samples were drawn from the first 160 participants of the ongoing ImmuneRACE study and from 950 to 1,500 subjects provided by 6 global collaborators. The prospective study material was composed of cDNA or gDNA derived from T cells, B-cell-depleted T cells, or PBMCs. Deeply sampled blood TCRbeta repertoires from subjects exposed to, actively infected with, or recovered from COVID-19 were included in the dataset. Sample metadata almost always included a de-identified subject ID, COVID-19 status, age in years and sex.

Whole blood was collected in K2EDTA tubes by collaborating institutions according to the institutions' own protocols. For TCRbeta analysis, collaborators shipped samples as frozen whole blood, isolated PBMCs, or DNA extracted from either of those sample types. TCRbeta CDR3 regions were amplified from genomic DNA by means of the immunoSEQ Assay, a bias-controlled multiplex PCR. The study's own analysis went as follows. The number of nucleated cells in each sample was estimated by amplification of reference gene primers within the assay. To quantify the absolute abundance of each unique TCRbeta CDR3 rearrangement, sequence reads were collapsed and filtered. For each sample, productive Simpson clonality was calculated as the square root of Simpson's diversity index over productive rearrangements. As stored in TCRdb, this immuneACCESS dataset retains in-frame rearrangements with V and J assigned. A fraction of the clones does not appear; measured against another copy, unresolved V genes explain less than half of the discrepancy, and the remainder lacks a known reason. D and trimming were read from the DNA, whereas the V and J calls and clone size are those reported in that table. The sample data list 35,000 to 45,000 clones, and 75% to 90% of these were observed just once. Roughly 4.5% of the sample comes from the top ten.

The study at large found these results: Clinical and demographic metadata were provided uncurated, with the amount varying by source and participant.

The V end loses 5 bases and the J end loses 3 bases, and a stretch of 13 bases separates them. Via the germline V gene (reference sequence), CDR1 is SEHNR and CDR2 FQNEAQ. The CDR3 starts with the cysteine, ends with the phenylalanine, and has 14 residues. Of the read, only the CDR3 DNA is kept; its 42 bases are in frame from base 1. A word on this clone: It has no known antigen specificity. The sample holds no much larger clone one base away, and base qualities are not on file.

Sequencing was done on a sample of peripheral blood. The sequence was collected from a man between 60 and 70 years old with acute or convalescent COVID-19. This receptor chain uses TRBV7-9 and TRBJ1-1, with the D gene call left open. The DNA reads as follows: TGTGCCAGCAGCCTACACCCGGCGGACACTGAAGCTTTCTTT. Its amino acids are CASSLHPADTEAFF. Full variable domain (CDR3 extended with the reference TRBV7-9 and TRBJ1-1 proteins): DTGVSQNPRHKITKRGQNVTFRCDPISEHNRLYWYRQTLGQGPEFLTYFQNEAQLEKSRLLSDRFSAERPKGSFSTLEIQRTEQGDSAMYLCASSLHPADTEAFFGQGTRLTVV.